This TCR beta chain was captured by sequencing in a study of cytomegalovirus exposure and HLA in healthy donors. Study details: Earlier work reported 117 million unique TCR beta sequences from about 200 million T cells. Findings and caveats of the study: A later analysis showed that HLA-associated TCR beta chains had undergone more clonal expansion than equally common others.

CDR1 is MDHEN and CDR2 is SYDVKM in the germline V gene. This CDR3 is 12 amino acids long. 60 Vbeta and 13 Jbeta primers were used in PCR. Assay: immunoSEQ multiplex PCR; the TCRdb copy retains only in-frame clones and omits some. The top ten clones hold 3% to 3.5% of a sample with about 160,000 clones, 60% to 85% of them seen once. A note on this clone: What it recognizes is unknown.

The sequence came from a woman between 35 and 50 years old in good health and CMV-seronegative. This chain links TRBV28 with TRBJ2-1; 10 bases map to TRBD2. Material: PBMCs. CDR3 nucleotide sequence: TGTGCTAGCGGGGGGAGGGGGAATGAGCAGTTCTTC. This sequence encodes CASGGRGNEQFF. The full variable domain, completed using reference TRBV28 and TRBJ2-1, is DVKVTQSSRYLVKRTGEKVFLECVQDMDHENMFWYRQDPGLGLRLIYFSYDVKMKEKGDIPEGYSVSREKKERFSLILESASTNQTSMYLCASGGRGNEQFFGPGTRLTVL.